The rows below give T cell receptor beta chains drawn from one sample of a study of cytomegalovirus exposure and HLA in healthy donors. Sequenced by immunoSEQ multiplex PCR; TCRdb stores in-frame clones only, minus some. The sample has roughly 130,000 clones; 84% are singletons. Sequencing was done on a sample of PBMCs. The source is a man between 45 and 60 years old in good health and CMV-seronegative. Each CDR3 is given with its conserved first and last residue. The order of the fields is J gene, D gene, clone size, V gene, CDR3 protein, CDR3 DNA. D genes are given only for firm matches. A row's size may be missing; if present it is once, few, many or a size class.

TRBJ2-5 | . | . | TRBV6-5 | CASSYSDPGTQYF | TGTGCCAGCAGTTACTCTGATCCGGGGACCCAGTACTTC
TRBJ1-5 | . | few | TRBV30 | CAWSVSAASNQPQHF | TGTGCCTGGAGTGTATCGGCGGCTAGCAATCAGCCCCAGCATTTT
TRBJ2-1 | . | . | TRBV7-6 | CASSLVGLSAEQFF | TGTGCCAGCAGCTTAGTGGGCTTATCAGCTGAGCAGTTCTTC
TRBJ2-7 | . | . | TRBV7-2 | CASTWGQEFDEQYF | TGTGCCAGCACTTGGGGACAAGAATTCGACGAGCAGTACTTC
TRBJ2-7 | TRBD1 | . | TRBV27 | CATSPGTDYEQYF | TGTGCCACCTCACCTGGGACAGACTACGAGCAGTACTTC
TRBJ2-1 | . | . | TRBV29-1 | CSVAGYASYNEQFF | TGCAGCGTCGCGGGGTATGCCTCCTACAATGAGCAGTTCTTC
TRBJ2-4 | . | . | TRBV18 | CASSPSAAGAKNIQYF | TGTGCCAGCTCACCTTCGGCGGCGGGAGCCAAAAACATTCAGTACTTC
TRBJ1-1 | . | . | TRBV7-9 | CASSFAEVGEAFF | TGTGCCAGCAGCTTCGCCGAGGTGGGTGAAGCTTTCTTT
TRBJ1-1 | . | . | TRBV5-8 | CASQFLSPEAFF | TGTGCCAGCCAATTTCTTAGTCCTGAAGCTTTCTTT
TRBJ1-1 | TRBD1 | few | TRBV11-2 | CASSSLTGSFSEAFF | TGTGCCAGCAGCTCCTTGACAGGGAGTTTCTCTGAAGCTTTCTTT
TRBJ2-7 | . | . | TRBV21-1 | CASSKGPIDSFYEQYF | TGTGCCAGCAGCAAAGGTCCAATTGACAGTTTCTACGAGCAGTACTTC
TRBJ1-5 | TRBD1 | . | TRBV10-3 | CAIAGGQGGDQPQHF | TGTGCCATCGCGGGTGGACAGGGAGGAGATCAGCCCCAGCATTTT
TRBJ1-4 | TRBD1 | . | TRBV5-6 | CASSSETGRNNEKLFF | TGTGCCAGCAGCTCGGAGACAGGGCGTAATAATGAAAAACTGTTTTTT
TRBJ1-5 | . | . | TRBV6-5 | CASRVREYSNQPQHF | TGTGCCAGCAGGGTCCGCGAGTATAGCAATCAGCCCCAGCATTTT
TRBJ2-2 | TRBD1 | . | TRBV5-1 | CASSSGTGGWGANTGELFF | TGCGCCAGCAGCTCCGGGACAGGGGGCTGGGGAGCGAACACCGGGGAGCTGTTTTTT
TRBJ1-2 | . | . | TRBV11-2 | CASSLGARGDGYTF | TGTGCCAGCAGCTTGGGGGCGCGGGGGGATGGCTACACCTTC
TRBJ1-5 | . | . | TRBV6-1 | CASSEGDTYQPQHF | TGTGCCAGCAGTGAAGGGGACACCTATCAGCCCCAGCATTTT
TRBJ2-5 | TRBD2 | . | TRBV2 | CASSSVAGGLGTQYF | TGTGCCAGCAGTTCGGTAGCGGGGGGCCTGGGGACCCAGTACTTC
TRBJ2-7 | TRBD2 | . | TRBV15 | CATSRAGRLGRADEQYF | TGTGCCACCAGCAGAGCGGGGCGACTGGGGAGGGCGGACGAGCAGTACTTC
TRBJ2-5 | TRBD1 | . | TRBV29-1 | CSARTGFETQYF | TGCAGCGCGCGGACAGGGTTTGAGACCCAGTACTTC
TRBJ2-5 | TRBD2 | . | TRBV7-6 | CASSLVSGYQETQYF | TGTGCCAGCAGCTTAGTTAGCGGGTACCAAGAGACCCAGTACTTC
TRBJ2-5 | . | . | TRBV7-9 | CASSLARGTAETQYF | TGTGCCAGCAGCTTAGCGCGCGGGACGGCAGAGACCCAGTACTTC
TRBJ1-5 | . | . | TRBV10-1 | CATLGEDGFGNQPQHF | TGCGCCACCCTTGGGGAGGACGGTTTTGGCAATCAGCCCCAGCATTTT
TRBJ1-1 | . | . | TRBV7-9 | CASSLQGHMNTEAFF | TGTGCCAGCAGTCTACAGGGTCATATGAACACTGAAGCTTTCTTT
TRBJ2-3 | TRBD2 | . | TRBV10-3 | CAISDGLAGGVDTQYF | TGTGCCATCAGTGACGGACTAGCGGGGGGGGTGGATACGCAGTATTTT
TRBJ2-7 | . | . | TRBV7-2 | CATGRGTSYEQYF | TGTGCCACCGGTCGAGGGACATCCTACGAGCAGTACTTC
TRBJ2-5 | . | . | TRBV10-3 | CAISSQGGQETQYF | TGTGCCATCAGTTCACAGGGAGGGCAAGAGACCCAGTACTTC
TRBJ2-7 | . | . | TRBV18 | CASSPPGSDEQYF | TGTGCCAGCTCACCACCAGGGAGCGACGAGCAGTACTTC
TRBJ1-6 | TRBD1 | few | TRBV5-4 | CASSTGQGRGAPLHF | TGTGCCAGCAGCACGGGACAGGGGAGGGGAGCACCCCTCCACTTT
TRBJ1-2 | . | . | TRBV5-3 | CARSKAVFGGTYGYTF | TGTGCCAGAAGCAAGGCGGTATTCGGGGGGACCTATGGCTACACCTTC
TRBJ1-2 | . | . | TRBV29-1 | CSASRQFANYGYTF | TGCAGCGCCAGCAGGCAGTTCGCTAACTATGGCTACACCTTC
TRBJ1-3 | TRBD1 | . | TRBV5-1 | CASSPGGATGNTIYF | TGCGCCAGCAGCCCAGGGGGCGCAACTGGAAACACCATATATTTT
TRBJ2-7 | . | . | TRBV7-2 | CASSPAGDTAYEQYF | TGTGCCAGCAGCCCGGCGGGGGACACCGCCTACGAGCAGTACTTC
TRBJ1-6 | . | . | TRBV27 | CASSFRLGGYNSPLHF | TGTGCCAGCAGTTTTAGGCTAGGGGGCTATAATTCACCCCTCCACTTT
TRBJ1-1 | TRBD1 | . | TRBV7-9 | CASSLGQGNGEAFF | TGTGCCAGCAGCTTAGGACAGGGGAACGGTGAAGCTTTCTTT
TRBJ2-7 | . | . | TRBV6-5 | CATSPRSGTGEQYF | TGTGCCACCTCCCCACGAAGCGGCACTGGGGAGCAGTACTTC
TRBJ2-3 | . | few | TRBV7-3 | CASSSDQGGAQYF | TGTGCCAGCAGCTCGGACCAGGGGGGCGCGCAGTATTTT
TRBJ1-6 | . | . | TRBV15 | CATSRGGQGNSPLHF | TGTGCCACCAGCAGAGGAGGCCAGGGGAATTCACCCCTCCACTTT
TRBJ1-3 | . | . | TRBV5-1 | CASSLSGLSGGNTIYF | TGCGCCAGCAGCTTGTCTGGGCTAAGCGGTGGAAACACCATATATTTT
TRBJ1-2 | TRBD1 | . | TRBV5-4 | CASSSPGQGGYTF | TGTGCCAGCAGCTCCCCGGGACAGGGAGGCTACACCTTC
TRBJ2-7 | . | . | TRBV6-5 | CASSYLRHSGEQYF | TGTGCCAGCAGTTACTTGAGACATTCTGGCGAGCAGTACTTC
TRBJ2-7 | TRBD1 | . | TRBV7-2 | CASSSGQIYEQYF | TGTGCCAGCAGCTCGGGACAGATCTACGAGCAGTACTTC